Presented here are 13 T cell receptor beta chains from one specimen sequenced in a study of CD8+ T cells in alopecia areata. Sequencing relied on a cDNA template that was reverse transcribed from extracted RNA. This table comes from immunoSEQ multiplex PCR, and its TCRdb copy is limited to in-frame clones, with some not included. The sample consists of 120,000 or so clones, 61% of them appearing once. Documented treatment: oral pan-JAK inhibitor, 5-10 mg twice daily. The specimen comprised CD4+ T cells sorted from blood, sampled at week 4, from a patient treated with tofacitinib. The receptors were sampled from a human donor with alopecia areata.

This chain joins TRBV20-1 and TRBJ1-1; the D is unclear. Trimming took off 5 bases at V and 7 bases at J, with 5 bases between the two ends. This CDR3 region has 9 residues. Germline CDR1 DFQATT, CDR2 SNEGSKA (reference sequence). DNA of the CDR3: TGCAGTGCTTCCCTTGAAGCTTTCTTT. Amino acids: CSASLEAFF.

J is TRBJ2-5 and V is TRBV7-9, with D hard to call. Deletions cut 4 bases from V and 7 bases from J, with 7 bases between. The V gene's germline CDR1 is SEHNR and CDR2 FQNEAQ (reference sequence). This CDR3 spans 11 amino acids. CDR3: CASSSLGTQYF. The CDR3 DNA is TGTGCCAGCAGCTCTTTGGGGACCCAGTACTTC.

V gene TRBV7-2 combines with J gene TRBJ1-5; D gene ambiguous. CDR3 length: 15 amino acids. The germline V gene has CDR1 SGHTA and CDR2 FQGNSA. Trimming stripped 5 bases from V and 0 bases from J, with 11 bases between. The CDR3 nucleotides read TGTGCCAGCAGCCGGACTTGGAATAGCAATCAGCCCCAGCATTTT. Its protein is CASSRTWNSNQPQHF.

CDR3 sequence (DNA): TGCAGCGTCAAGTTGGGTAATGAGCAGTTCTTC. Protein sequence: CSVKLGNEQFF. This chain uses TRBV29-1 with TRBJ2-1; no firm D call. The V gene's germline CDR1 is SQVTM and CDR2 ANQGSEA. V was clipped by 6 bases and J by 7 bases, with 10 bases between them. The CDR3 sequence is 11 residues long.

The J gene is TRBJ1-4, the V gene TRBV27; D perhaps matches TRBD1 (5 bases). Looked up from germline, CDR1 is MNHEY and CDR2 is SMNVEV (reference sequence). The CDR3 sequence is 14 residues long. The ends were cut back, 5 bases at V and 2 bases at J, with 9 bases in the middle. The CDR3: CASSPRQTNEKLFF. The CDR3 nucleotides read TGTGCCAGCAGTCCTCGACAGACTAATGAAAAACTGTTTTTT.

This clone was found a few times. The CDR3 protein is CASSLSEQGTYTF. CDR3 coding DNA: TGTGCCAGCAGCTTATCAGAGCAGGGGACCTACACCTTC. This chain links TRBV7-9 with TRBJ1-2; maybe TRBD1 (6 bases). Deletions cut 2 bases from V and 10 bases from J, with 14 bases between. CDR1 is SEHNR and CDR2 is FQNEAQ in the germline V gene (reference sequence). There are 13 residues in the CDR3.

The chain has TRBV10-3 and TRBJ1-5, with 7 bases lining up with TRBD1. CDR1 is ENHRY and CDR2 is SYGVKD in the germline V gene. The CDR3 sequence is 13 residues long. V lost 5 bases to trimming and J lost 5 bases; unmatched junction nucleotides: 3. In DNA form, the CDR3 reads TGTGCCATCAGTATGCAGGGGGATCAGCCCCAGCATTTT. The encoded protein is CAISMQGDQPQHF.

The chain recombines TRBV2 with TRBJ1-5, with a possible D match to TRBD1 (5 bases). Germline loops: CDR1 SNHLY, CDR2 FYNNEI. The CDR3 has 15 amino acids. Trimming stripped 8 bases from V and 7 bases from J, with 21 bases between. For the CDR3, the DNA is TGTGCCAGCGGGGGTTTCGGAGAGGGGCCACAGCCCCAGCATTTT. Its protein is CASGGFGEGPQPQHF.

This clone turned up a few times. J is TRBJ2-1 and V is TRBV4-3, with 8 bases aligning to TRBD2. Germline V gene sequence: CDR1 LGHNA, CDR2 YSLEER. The CDR3 is 19 amino acids. Losses at the gene ends were 4 bases for V and 3 bases for J; bases not matched to a gene: 17. The CDR3 DNA reads TGCGCCAGCAGCCTGAGCGCAGCGGGGGACTGGCGAATCTACAATGAGCAGTTCTTC. This sequence encodes CASSLSAAGDWRIYNEQFF.

This clone has just a few counts. V is TRBV4-2 and J is TRBJ2-3, with D unresolved. V was cut by 4 bases and J by 2 bases, with 4 bases left in between. CDR1 is LGHNA and CDR2 is YNFKEQ in the germline V gene. This CDR3 region has 12 residues. The CDR3 spells CASSPTTDTQYF. CDR3 nucleotide sequence: TGTGCCAGCAGCCCCACCACAGATACGCAGTATTTT.

The CDR3 region is CASSSPGQGGEQFF. DNA of the CDR3: TGCGCCAGCAGCAGTCCGGGACAGGGTGGTGAGCAGTTCTTC. V usage is TRBV5-1 and J usage is TRBJ2-1; 9 bases fit TRBD1. With V trimmed by 4 bases and J by 9 bases, 8 bases remained unmatched. The CDR3 covers 14 residues. The germline V gene encodes CDR1 SGHRS and CDR2 YFSETQ.

This clone was seen only a few times. The chain is built from TRBV7-3 and TRBJ1-1; D remains unclear. V was clipped by 0 bases and J by 4 bases, with 12 bases between them. The CDR3 runs 15 residues. Germline CDR1 is SGHTA and CDR2 is FQGTGA. The CDR3 sequence: CASSLTFGSATEAFF. The CDR3 DNA reads TGTGCCAGCAGCTTAACCTTCGGGTCGGCCACTGAAGCTTTCTTT.

The chain joins TRBV11-2 to TRBJ2-7, with D unresolved. CDR3 length: 13 residues. Germline V CDR1 and CDR2: SGHAT, FQNNGV. Trimming pared 0 bases from V and 5 bases from J, leaving 8 bases between. DNA of the CDR3: TGTGCCAGCAGCTTAGACTGGGTCCACGAGCAGTACTTC. This gives the protein CASSLDWVHEQYF.